These T cell receptor beta chains were read from a single sample in a study of early T cells in non-severe SARS-CoV-2 infection. Using its own MiXCR run on the 5' RACE reads, TCRdb lists one record per CDR3 protein. The sample yields more than 20,000 distinct CDR3 sequences, less than 7% seen once. The sample comprised whole blood. These receptors originate from an adult who was a healthcare worker with PCR-confirmed SARS-CoV-2 infection or an uninfected control (not recorded which). CDR3s include the opening cysteine and the closing phenylalanine or tryptophan. Each record gives: J gene, V gene, CDR3 length, D gene, clone size, CDR3 protein, CDR3 DNA. The D gene is left open where the match is weak. Some rows mark clone size as missing; the rest say once, few, many or name a class of expanded clone.

TRBJ2-2,TRBV12-3/TRBV12-4,15,TRBD1,many,CASRTGARNTGELFF,TGTGCCAGCAGGACAGGGGCTCGAAACACCGGGGAGCTGTTTTTT
TRBJ2-5,TRBV7-2,18,TRBD2,NA,CASSLDPIVLAGVETQYF,TGTGCCAGCAGCTTAGACCCAATTGTTCTAGCGGGGGTAGAGACCCAGTACTTC
TRBJ2-3,TRBV7-2,15,TRBD2,few,CASSLAGVSTDTQYF,TGTGCCAGCAGCCTAGCGGGGGTTAGCACAGATACGCAGTATTTT
TRBJ1-4,TRBV5-1,13,NA,many,CASSQGLSEKLFF,TGCGCCAGCAGCCAGGGTTTGTCTGAAAAACTGTTTTTT
TRBJ1-1,TRBV28,12,NA,few,CASSLEVTEAFF,TGTGCCAGCAGTTTGGAGGTTACTGAAGCTTTCTTT
TRBJ2-7,TRBV20-1,13,NA,many,CSATGRPGYEQYF,TGCAGTGCTACTGGGCGACCAGGGTACGAGCAGTACTTC
TRBJ1-1,TRBV20-1,12,NA,many,CSASPANTEAFF,TGCAGTGCTAGTCCAGCGAACACTGAAGCTTTCTTT
TRBJ2-7,TRBV7-2,16,TRBD2,many,CASSFRLAGISYEQYF,TGTGCCAGCAGCTTCAGGCTAGCGGGGATTTCCTACGAGCAGTACTTC
TRBJ1-4,TRBV28,16,NA,few,CASSVPPIATNEKLFF,TGTGCCAGCAGCGTCCCCCCGATTGCAACTAATGAAAAACTGTTTTTT
TRBJ1-1,TRBV11-2,15,TRBD1,NA,CASSLGGGKVGETFF,TGTGCCAGCAGCTTAGGAGGGGGCAAAGTCGGTGAAACTTTCTTT
TRBJ2-6,TRBV7-2,15,NA,once,CASSVSSSGANVLTF,TGTGCCAGCAGCGTCAGTTCCTCTGGGGCCAACGTCCTGACTTTC
TRBJ2-7,TRBV18,14,NA,many,CASSPLRGPYEQYF,TGTGCCAGCTCACCATTAAGGGGCCCCTACGAGCAGTACTTC
TRBJ2-7,TRBV5-1,13,NA,many,CASSTAGGYEQYF,TGCGCCAGCAGCACCGCTGGGGGGTACGAGCAGTACTTC
TRBJ2-7,TRBV28,15,TRBD1,few,CASKPFDREMGEQYF,TGTGCCAGCAAACCCTTCGACAGGGAGATGGGGGAGCAGTACTTC
TRBJ1-2,TRBV6-2/TRBV6-3,14,NA,NA,CASSLWGTDYGYTF,TGTGCCAGCAGCTTGTGGGGGACGGACTATGGCTACACCTTC
TRBJ2-1,TRBV7-6,19,TRBD1,NA,CASSPLGDRVLGSYNEQFF,TGTGCCAGCAGCCCTCTCGGGGACAGGGTACTTGGCTCCTACAATGAGCAGTTCTTC